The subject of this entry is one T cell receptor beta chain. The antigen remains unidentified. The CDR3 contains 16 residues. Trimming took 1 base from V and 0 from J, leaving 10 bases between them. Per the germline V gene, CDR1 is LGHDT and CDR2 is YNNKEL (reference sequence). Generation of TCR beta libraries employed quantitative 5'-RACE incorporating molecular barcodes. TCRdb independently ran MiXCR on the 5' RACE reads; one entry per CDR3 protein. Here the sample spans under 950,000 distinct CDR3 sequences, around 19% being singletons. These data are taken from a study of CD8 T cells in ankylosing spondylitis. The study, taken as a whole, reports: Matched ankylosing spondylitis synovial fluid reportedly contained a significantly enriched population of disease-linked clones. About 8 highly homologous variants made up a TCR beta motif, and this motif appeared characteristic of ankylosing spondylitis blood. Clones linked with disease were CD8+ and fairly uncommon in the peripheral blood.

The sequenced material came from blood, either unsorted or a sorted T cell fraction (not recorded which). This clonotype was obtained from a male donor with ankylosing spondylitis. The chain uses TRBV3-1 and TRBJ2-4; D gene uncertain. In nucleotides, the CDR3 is TGTGCCAGCAGCCAAGTGGGGATACTAGCCAAAAACATTCAGTACTTC. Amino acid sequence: CASSQVGILAKNIQYF.